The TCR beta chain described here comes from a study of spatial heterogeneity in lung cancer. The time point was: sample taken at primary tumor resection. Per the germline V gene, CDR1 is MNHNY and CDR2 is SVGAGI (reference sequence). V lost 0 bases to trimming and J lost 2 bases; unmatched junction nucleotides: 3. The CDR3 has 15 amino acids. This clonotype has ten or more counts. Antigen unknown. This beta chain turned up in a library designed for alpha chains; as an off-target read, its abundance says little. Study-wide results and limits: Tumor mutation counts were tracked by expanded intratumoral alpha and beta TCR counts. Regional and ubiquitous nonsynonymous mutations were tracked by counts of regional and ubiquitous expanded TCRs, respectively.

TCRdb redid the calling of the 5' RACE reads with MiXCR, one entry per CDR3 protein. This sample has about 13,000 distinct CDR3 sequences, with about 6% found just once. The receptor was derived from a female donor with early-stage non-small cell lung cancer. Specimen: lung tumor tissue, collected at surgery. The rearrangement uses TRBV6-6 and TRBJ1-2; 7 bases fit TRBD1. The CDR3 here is CASSYSGGANYGYTF. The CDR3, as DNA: TGTGCCAGCAGTTACTCAGGGGGCGCAAACTATGGCTACACCTTC.